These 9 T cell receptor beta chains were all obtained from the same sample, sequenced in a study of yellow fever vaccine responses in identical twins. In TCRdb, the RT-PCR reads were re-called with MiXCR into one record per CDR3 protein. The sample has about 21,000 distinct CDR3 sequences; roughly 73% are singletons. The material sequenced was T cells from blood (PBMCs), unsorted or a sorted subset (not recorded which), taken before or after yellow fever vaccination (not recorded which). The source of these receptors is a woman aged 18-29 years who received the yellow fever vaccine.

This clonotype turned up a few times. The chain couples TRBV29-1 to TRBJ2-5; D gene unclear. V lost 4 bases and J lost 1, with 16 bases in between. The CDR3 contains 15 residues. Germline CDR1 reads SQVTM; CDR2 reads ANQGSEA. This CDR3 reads CSVAVTAVAQETQYF. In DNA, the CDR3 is TGCAGCGTTGCAGTGACGGCGGTGGCCCAAGAGACCCAGTACTTC.

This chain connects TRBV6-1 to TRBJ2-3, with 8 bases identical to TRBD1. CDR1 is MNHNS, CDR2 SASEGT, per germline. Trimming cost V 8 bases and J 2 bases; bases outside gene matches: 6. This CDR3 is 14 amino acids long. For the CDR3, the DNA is TGTGCCAGCCAGACAGGGGACCCCACAGATACGCAGTATTTT. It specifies CASQTGDPTDTQYF.

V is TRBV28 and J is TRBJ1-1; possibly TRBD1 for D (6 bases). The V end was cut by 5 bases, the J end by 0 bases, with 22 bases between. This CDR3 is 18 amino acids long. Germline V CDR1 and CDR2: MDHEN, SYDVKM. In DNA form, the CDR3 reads TGTGCCAGCAGTCCCTCCTGGCGAGGGGGAAGGATGAACACTGAAGCTTTCTTT. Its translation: CASSPSWRGGRMNTEAFF.

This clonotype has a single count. The CDR3 loop reads CARSLRDTEAFF. The CDR3 DNA is TGTGCCAGAAGCTTGAGGGACACTGAAGCTTTCTTT. The chain joins TRBV5-3 to TRBJ1-1, with D hard to call. TRBV5-3 is identified as an open reading frame with a role that is uncertain. Trimming shortened V by 1 base and J by 3 bases, and 4 bases separated the two germline ends. The CDR3 covers 12 residues.

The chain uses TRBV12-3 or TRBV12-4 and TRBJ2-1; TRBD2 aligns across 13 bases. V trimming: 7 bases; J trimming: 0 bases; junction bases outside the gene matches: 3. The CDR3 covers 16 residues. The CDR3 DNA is TGTGCCAGCACATGGACTAGCGGGAGCTCCTACAATGAGCAGTTCTTC. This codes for CASTWTSGSSYNEQFF.

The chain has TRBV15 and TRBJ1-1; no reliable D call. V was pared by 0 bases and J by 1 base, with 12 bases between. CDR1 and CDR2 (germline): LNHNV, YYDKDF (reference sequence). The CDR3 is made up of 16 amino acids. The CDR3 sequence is CATSRDITGRNTEAFF. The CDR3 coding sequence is TGTGCCACCAGCAGAGATATTACGGGCAGGAACACTGAAGCTTTCTTT.

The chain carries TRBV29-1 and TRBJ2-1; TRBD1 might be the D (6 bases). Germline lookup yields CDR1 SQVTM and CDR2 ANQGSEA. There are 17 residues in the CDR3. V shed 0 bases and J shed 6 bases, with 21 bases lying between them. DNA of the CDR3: TGCAGCGTTGAAGATCGGAGGACAGTCCTTTCCCGCAATGAGCAGTTCTTC. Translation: CSVEDRRTVLSRNEQFF.

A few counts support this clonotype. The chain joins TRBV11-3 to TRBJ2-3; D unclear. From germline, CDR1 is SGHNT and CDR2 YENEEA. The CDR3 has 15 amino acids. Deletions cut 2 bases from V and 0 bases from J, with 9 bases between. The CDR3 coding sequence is TGTGCCAGCAGCTTAAGTCCTCCTAGCACAGATACGCAGTATTTT. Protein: CASSLSPPSTDTQYF.

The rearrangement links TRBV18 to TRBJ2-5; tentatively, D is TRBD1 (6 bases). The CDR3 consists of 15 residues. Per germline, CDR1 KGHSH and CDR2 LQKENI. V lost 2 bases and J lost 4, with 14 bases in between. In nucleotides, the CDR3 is TGTGCCAGCTCACCATCAACAGGGTCAGGAGAGACCCAGTACTTC. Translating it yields CASSPSTGSGETQYF.